The sequence of this T cell receptor (beta chain) was determined in a study of blood T cell repertoires in COVID-19. CDR1 and CDR2 (germline): LNHNV, YYDKDF (reference sequence). The germline V and J ends were trimmed by 5 bases and 3 bases, with 12 bases remaining between them. CDR3 length: 14 amino acids. TCRdb's table, derived via immunoSEQ multiplex PCR, lists solely in-frame clones and lacks some. The sample shows about 140,000 clones, around 79% of them seen only once. This clone has just one count. The sequence was obtained from a man between 60 and 75 years old with acute or convalescent COVID-19. J is TRBJ2-3 and V is TRBV15, with D possibly being TRBD2 (5 bases). The source material was peripheral blood. CDR3 protein: CATSGRTLTDTQYF. The CDR3 DNA reads as TGTGCCACCAGCGGACGGACTTTAACAGATACGCAGTATTTT.